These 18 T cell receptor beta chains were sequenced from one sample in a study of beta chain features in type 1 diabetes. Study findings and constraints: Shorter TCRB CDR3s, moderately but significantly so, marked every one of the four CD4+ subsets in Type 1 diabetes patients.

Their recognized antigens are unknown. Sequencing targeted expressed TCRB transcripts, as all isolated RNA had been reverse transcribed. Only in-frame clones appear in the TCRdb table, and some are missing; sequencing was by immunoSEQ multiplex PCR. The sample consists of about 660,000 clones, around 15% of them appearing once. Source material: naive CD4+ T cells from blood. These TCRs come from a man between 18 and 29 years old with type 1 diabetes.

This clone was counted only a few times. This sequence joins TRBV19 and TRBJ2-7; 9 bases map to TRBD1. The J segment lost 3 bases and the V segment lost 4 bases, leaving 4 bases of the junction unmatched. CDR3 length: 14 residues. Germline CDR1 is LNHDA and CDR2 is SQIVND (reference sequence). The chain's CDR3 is CASSNPGQGYEQYF. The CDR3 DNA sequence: TGTGCCAGTAGTAACCCGGGACAGGGCTACGAGCAGTACTTC.

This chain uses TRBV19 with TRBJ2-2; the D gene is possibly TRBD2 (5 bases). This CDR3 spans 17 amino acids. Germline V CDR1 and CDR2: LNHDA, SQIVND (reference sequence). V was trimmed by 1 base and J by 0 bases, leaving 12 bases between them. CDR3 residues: CASSIGRSSPNTGELFF. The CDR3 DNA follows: TGTGCCAGTAGTATAGGTCGGTCTAGCCCGAACACCGGGGAGCTGTTTTTT.

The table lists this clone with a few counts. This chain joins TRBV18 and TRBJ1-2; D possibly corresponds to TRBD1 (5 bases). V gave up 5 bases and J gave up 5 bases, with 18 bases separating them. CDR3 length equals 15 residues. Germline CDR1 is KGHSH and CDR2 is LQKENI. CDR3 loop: CASSSYGAEGYGYTF. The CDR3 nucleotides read TGTGCCAGCTCATCCTATGGGGCAGAGGGATATGGCTACACCTTC.

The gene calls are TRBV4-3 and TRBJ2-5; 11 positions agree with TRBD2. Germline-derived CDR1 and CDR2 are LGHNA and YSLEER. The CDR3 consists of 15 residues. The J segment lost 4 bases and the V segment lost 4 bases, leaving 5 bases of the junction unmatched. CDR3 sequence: CASSPLAGGVETQYF. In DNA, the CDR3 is TGCGCCAGCAGCCCCTTAGCGGGAGGGGTAGAGACCCAGTACTTC.

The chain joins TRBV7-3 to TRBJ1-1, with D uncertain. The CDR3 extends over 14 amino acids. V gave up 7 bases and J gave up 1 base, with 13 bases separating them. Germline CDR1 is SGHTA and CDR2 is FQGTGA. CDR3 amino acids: CASITLMQNTEAFF. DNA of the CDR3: TGTGCCAGCATCACGTTGATGCAGAACACTGAAGCTTTCTTT.

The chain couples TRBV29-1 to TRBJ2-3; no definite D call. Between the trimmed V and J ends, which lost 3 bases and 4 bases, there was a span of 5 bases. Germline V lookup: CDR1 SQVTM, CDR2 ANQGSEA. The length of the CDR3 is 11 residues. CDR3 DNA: TGCAGCGTTGAGTACCCAGATACGCAGTATTTT. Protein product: CSVEYPDTQYF.

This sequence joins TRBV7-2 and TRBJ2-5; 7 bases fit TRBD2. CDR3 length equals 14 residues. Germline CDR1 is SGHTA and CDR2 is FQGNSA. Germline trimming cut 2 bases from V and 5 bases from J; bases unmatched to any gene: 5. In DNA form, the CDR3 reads TGTGCCAGCAGCTTACGGTCTAGCGGTGAGACCCAGTACTTC. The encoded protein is CASSLRSSGETQYF. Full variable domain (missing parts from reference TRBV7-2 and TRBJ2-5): GAGVSQSPSNKVTEKGKDVELRCDPISGHTALYWYRQSLGQGLEFLIYFQGNSAPDKSGLPSDRFSAERTGGSVSTLTIQRTQQEDSAVYLCASSLRSSGETQYFGPGTRLLVL.

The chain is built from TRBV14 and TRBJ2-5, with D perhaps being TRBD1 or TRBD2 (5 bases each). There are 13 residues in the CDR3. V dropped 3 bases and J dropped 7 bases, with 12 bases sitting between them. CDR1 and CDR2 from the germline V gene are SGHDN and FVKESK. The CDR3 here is CASSHQGEWTQYF. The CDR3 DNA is TGTGCCAGCAGCCATCAGGGAGAGTGGACCCAGTACTTC.

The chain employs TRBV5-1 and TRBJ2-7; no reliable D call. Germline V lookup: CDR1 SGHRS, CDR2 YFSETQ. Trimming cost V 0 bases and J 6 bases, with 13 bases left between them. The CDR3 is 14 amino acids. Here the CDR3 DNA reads TGCGCCAGCAGCTTGGGTAGAGTATTCAGCGAGCAGTACTTC. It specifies CASSLGRVFSEQYF. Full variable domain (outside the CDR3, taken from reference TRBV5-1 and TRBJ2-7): KAGVTQTPRYLIKTRGQQVTLSCSPISGHRSVSWYQQTPGQGLQFLFEYFSETQRNKGNFPGRFSGRQFSNSRSEMNVSTLELGDSALYLCASSLGRVFSEQYFGPGTRLTVT.

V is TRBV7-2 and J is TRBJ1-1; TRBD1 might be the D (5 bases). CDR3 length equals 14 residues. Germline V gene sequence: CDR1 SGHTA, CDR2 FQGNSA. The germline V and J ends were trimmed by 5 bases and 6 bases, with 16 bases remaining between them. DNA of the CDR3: TGTGCCAGCAGCCGTACAGGAGTGACGGCTGAAGCTTTCTTT. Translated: CASSRTGVTAEAFF.

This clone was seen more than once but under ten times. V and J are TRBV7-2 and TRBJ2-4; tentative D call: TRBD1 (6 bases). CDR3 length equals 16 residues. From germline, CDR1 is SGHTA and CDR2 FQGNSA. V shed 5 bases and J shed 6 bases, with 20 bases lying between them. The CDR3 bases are TGTGCCAGCAGCCCCCTACTAGTTATAGGGGGAAACATTCAGTACTTC. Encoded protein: CASSPLLVIGGNIQYF.

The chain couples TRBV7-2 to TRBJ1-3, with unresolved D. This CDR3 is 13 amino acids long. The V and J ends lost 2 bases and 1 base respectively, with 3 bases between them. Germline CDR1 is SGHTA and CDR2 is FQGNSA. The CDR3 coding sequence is TGTGCCAGCAGCTTATTATCTGGAAACACCATATATTTT. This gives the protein CASSLLSGNTIYF.

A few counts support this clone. The CDR3 here is CASSLLLDNGNEQFF. Written as DNA, the CDR3 is TGTGCCAGCAGCTTGTTGTTGGACAATGGGAATGAGCAGTTCTTC. V gene TRBV5-6 combines with J gene TRBJ2-1, with TRBD1 as a possible D gene (5 bases). The CDR3 sequence is 15 residues long. Trimming took 1 base from V and 7 from J, leaving 15 bases between them. Germline-derived CDR1 and CDR2 are SGHDT and YYEEEE.

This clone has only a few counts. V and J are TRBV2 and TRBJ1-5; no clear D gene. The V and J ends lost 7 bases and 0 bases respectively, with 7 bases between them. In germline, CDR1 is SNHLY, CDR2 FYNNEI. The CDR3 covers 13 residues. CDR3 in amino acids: CASNRFSNQPQHF. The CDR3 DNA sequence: TGTGCCAGCAACCGTTTTAGCAATCAGCCCCAGCATTTT. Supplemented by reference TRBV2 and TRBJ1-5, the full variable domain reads EPEVTQTPSHQVTQMGQEVILRCVPISNHLYFYWYRQILGQKVEFLVSFYNNEISEKSEIFDDQFSVERPDGSNFTLKIRSTKLEDSAMYFCASNRFSNQPQHFGDGTRLSIL.

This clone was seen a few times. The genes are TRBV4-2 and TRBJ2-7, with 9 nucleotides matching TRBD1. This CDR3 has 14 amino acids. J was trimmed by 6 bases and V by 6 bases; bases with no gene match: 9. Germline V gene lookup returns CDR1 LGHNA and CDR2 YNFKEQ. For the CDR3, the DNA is TGTGCCAGCAGTCCTCAGGACAGGGGCAGCGAGCAGTACTTC. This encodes CASSPQDRGSEQYF.

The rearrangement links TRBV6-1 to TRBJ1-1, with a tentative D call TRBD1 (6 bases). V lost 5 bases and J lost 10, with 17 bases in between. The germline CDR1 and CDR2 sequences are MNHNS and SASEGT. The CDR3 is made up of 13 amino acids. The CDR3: CASSFRTAVGAFF. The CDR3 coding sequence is TGTGCCAGCAGTTTCAGGACAGCGGTCGGAGCTTTCTTT.

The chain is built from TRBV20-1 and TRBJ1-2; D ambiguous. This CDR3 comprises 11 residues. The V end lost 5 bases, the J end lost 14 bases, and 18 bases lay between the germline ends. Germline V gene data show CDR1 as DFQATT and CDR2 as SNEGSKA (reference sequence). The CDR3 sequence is CSAGSQVGETF. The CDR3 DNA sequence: TGCAGTGCTGGAAGTCAGGTGGGCGAGACCTTC.

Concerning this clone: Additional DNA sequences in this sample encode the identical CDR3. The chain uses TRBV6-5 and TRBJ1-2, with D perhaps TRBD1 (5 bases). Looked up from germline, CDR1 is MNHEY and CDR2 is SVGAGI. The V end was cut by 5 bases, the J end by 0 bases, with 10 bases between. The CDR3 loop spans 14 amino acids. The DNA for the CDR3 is TGTGCCAGCAGTCGCGACAGTCCTAACTATGGCTACACCTTC. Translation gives CASSRDSPNYGYTF.